This TCR beta chain was found in a study of cytomegalovirus exposure and HLA in healthy donors. Study conclusions and caveats: Presence/absence results assume similar sequencing depth per donor, which may not hold. Earlier analysis found most TCR beta V segments productive about 90% or about 30% of the time.

This clone was seen once. Its antigen is unidentified. The CDR3 length is 17 residues. Per the germline V gene, CDR1 is SGHRS and CDR2 is YFSETQ. Losses at the gene ends were 4 bases for V and 6 bases for J; bases not matched to a gene: 11. Vbeta (60) and Jbeta (13) primers were used in the PCR. TCRdb's copy holds only in-frame clones and misses some; the assay was immunoSEQ multiplex PCR. This table has about 67,000 clones, roughly 65% appearing once. The sequenced material came from PBMCs. The source is a woman in her twenties or thirties in good health and CMV-seronegative. The chain joins TRBV5-1 to TRBJ1-6; 9 positions match TRBD1. The CDR3 sequence: CASSLTGGTGRNSPLHF. The CDR3 DNA reads as TGCGCCAGCAGCCTCACCGGGGGGACAGGGCGTAATTCACCCCTCCACTTT.